The table lists the clone carrying this TCR beta chain with a few counts. Its antigen remains unknown. The CDR3 contains 13 residues. Germline values: CDR1 SNHLY, CDR2 FYNNEI. The germline V and J ends were trimmed by 6 bases and 5 bases, with 13 bases remaining between them. This sample was taken from a study of Ad26.COV2.S vaccination and SARS-CoV-2 variants. Study-level points and caveats: Substantial breadth in spike-specific CD8+ and CD4+ T cell responses was reportedly seen after vaccination. While placebo recipients had lower spike-specific TCR breadth, vaccine recipients had more. Estimates derived from TCR breadth and depth analyses may have underestimated total T cell responses. Vaccinees and placebo recipients showed similar non-spike TCR breadth.

The data were produced by immunoSEQ multiplex PCR, yet TCRdb's version contains in-frame clones alone and is incomplete. The table records under 95,000 clones, approximately 77% of them present only once. The V call is TRBV2, the J call TRBJ2-5; weak D call: TRBD2 (6 bases). The receptor was derived from a human donor who had recovered from COVID-19. This sample comprised peripheral blood, obtained after recovery from COVID-19. The CDR3 nucleotides are TGTGCCAGCAGAGCCGGGAGAACCGAGACCCAGTACTTC. This encodes CASRAGRTETQYF.